This paragraph covers one T cell receptor (beta chain) sequence. This sample was taken from a study of T cell changes during pregnancy in multiple sclerosis. Sequenced by immunoSEQ multiplex PCR; TCRdb stores in-frame clones only, minus some. This sample has just over 60,000 clones, with about 90% found just once. Sequences were derived from peripheral blood, sampled in the second trimester of pregnancy. The source is a female donor in good health, enrolled as a control in a pregnancy study.

CDR3 nucleotide sequence: TGTGCCAGCAGCCGGGACTCCCTATGGCGTGAGCAGTTCTTC. It encodes CASSRDSLWREQFF. The chain links TRBV7-9 to TRBJ2-1, with a tentative D call TRBD2 (6 bases). V was shortened by 5 bases and J by 9 bases, with 17 bases between the two germline ends. CDR3 length: 14 residues. Germline CDR1 reads SEHNR; CDR2 reads FQNEAQ (reference sequence).